This is a list of T cell receptor beta chains from one sample in a study of shared clonotypes between healthy human individuals. Method: immunoSEQ multiplex PCR; TCRdb's copy keeps in-frame clones and lacks some. The table has about 1.1 million clones, approximately 78% seen once; the top ten hold more than 0.55%. The sequenced material came from memory CD4+ T cells from PBMCs. The receptors here all came from a man aged 18 to 35 in good health. Some clones in this sample may be carry-over from other donors' samples. Each CDR3 is given with its conserved first and last residue. Each record gives: V gene, CDR3 length, clone size, D gene, J gene, CDR3 protein, CDR3 DNA. A D gene is named only where the DNA matches it firmly. Size values are once, few and many counts, or a class for expanded clones, and some rows have none.

V: TRBV7-3
length: 15
size: once
D: TRBD2
J: TRBJ2-5
CDR3: CASSPVAGVVETQYF
DNA: TGTGCCAGCAGCCCTGTAGCGGGAGTGGTGGAGACCCAGTACTTC

V: TRBV19
length: 14
size: -
D: -
J: TRBJ2-1
CDR3: CASSIEGRLREQFF
DNA: TGTGCCAGTAGTATAGAGGGGCGGTTAAGGGAGCAGTTCTTC

V: TRBV19
length: 15
size: once
D: -
J: TRBJ2-2
CDR3: CASSIRERGGGELFF
DNA: TGTGCCAGTAGTATTAGGGAGCGAGGTGGCGGGGAGCTGTTTTTT

V: TRBV18
length: 16
size: -
D: -
J: TRBJ1-1
CDR3: CASSHLVRGRYTEAFF
DNA: TGTGCCAGCTCACACCTAGTACGGGGGAGGTACACTGAAGCTTTCTTT

V: TRBV25-1
length: 13
size: -
D: -
J: TRBJ2-7
CDR3: CASSEGSLFRQYF
DNA: TGTGCCAGCAGTGAAGGCTCACTGTTTAGGCAGTACTTC

V: TRBV30
length: 13
size: -
D: -
J: TRBJ1-5
CDR3: CAWRRDSNQPQHF
DNA: TGTGCCTGGAGAAGGGACAGCAATCAGCCCCAGCATTTT

V: TRBV19
length: 12
size: -
D: TRBD1
J: TRBJ2-7
CDR3: CATRDRVNEQYF
DNA: TGTGCCACCCGGGACAGGGTCAACGAGCAGTACTTC

V: TRBV27
length: 13
size: -
D: -
J: TRBJ1-2
CDR3: CASSLREGYGYTF
DNA: TGTGCCAGCAGTTTGAGGGAGGGCTATGGCTACACCTTC

V: TRBV6-1
length: 17
size: -
D: -
J: TRBJ2-5
CDR3: CASSERLGNSYQETQYF
DNA: TGTGCCAGCAGTGAACGACTTGGAAACTCGTACCAAGAGACCCAGTACTTC

V: TRBV4-1
length: 15
size: -
D: TRBD1
J: TRBJ2-7
CDR3: CASSQAGTGVREQYF
DNA: TGCGCCAGCAGCCAAGCTGGGACAGGGGTCAGGGAGCAGTACTTC

V: TRBV5-6
length: 12
size: -
D: -
J: TRBJ1-2
CDR3: CASSLAAYGYTF
DNA: TGTGCCAGCAGCTTGGCTGCGTATGGCTACACCTTC

V: TRBV29-1
length: 14
size: -
D: TRBD1
J: TRBJ1-2
CDR3: CSVEEGQGEGGYTF
DNA: TGCAGCGTTGAAGAGGGACAGGGGGAGGGTGGCTACACCTTC

V: TRBV4-3
length: 15
size: once
D: -
J: TRBJ2-5
CDR3: CASSHGSQTGETQYF
DNA: TGCGCCAGCAGCCACGGAAGCCAAACCGGAGAGACCCAGTACTTC

V: TRBV10-3
length: 14
size: -
D: -
J: TRBJ2-7
CDR3: CAIAGTENSYEQYF
DNA: TGTGCCATTGCCGGGACGGAGAACTCCTACGAGCAGTACTTC

V: TRBV4-2
length: 17
size: -
D: -
J: TRBJ2-1
CDR3: CASSQERAGRGLNEQFF
DNA: TGTGCCAGCAGCCAAGAGAGAGCCGGCAGAGGGCTAAATGAGCAGTTCTTC

V: TRBV2
length: 15
size: -
D: -
J: TRBJ2-2
CDR3: CASSEDTGHTGELFF
DNA: TGTGCCAGCAGTGAAGACACGGGTCACACCGGGGAGCTGTTTTTT

V: TRBV6-5
length: 14
size: -
D: -
J: TRBJ1-1
CDR3: CASSYSPSGTEAFF
DNA: TGTGCCAGCAGTTACTCCCCTTCGGGGACTGAAGCTTTCTTT

V: TRBV14
length: 16
size: once
D: -
J: TRBJ2-7
CDR3: CASSQGAGPSSYEQYF
DNA: TGTGCCAGCAGCCAAGGGGCAGGGCCGAGCTCCTACGAGCAGTACTTC

V: TRBV27
length: 15
size: many
D: -
J: TRBJ1-1
CDR3: CASSLSGAGKREAFF
DNA: TGTGCCAGCAGTTTATCGGGGGCGGGGAAACGGGAAGCTTTCTTT

V: TRBV6-5
length: 13
size: -
D: -
J: TRBJ1-4
CDR3: CASSRTIGEKLFF
DNA: TGTGCCAGCAGTCGGACAATCGGTGAAAAACTGTTTTTT

V: TRBV5-6
length: 13
size: -
D: -
J: TRBJ1-2
CDR3: CASSPGTTYGYTF
DNA: TGTGCCAGCAGTCCCGGGACGACTTATGGCTACACCTTC

V: TRBV9
length: 17
size: -
D: TRBD1
J: TRBJ2-7
CDR3: CASSPHGGTGYSYEQYF
DNA: TGTGCCAGCAGCCCCCACGGCGGGACAGGGTACTCCTACGAGCAGTACTTC

V: TRBV5-1
length: 15
size: -
D: -
J: TRBJ2-1
CDR3: CASSPRQDSYNEQFF
DNA: TGCGCCAGCAGTCCGCGCCAGGACTCCTACAATGAGCAGTTCTTC

V: TRBV18
length: 15
size: -
D: -
J: TRBJ1-3
CDR3: CASSSQGPPGNTIYF
DNA: TGTGCCAGCTCATCACAGGGTCCGCCCGGAAACACCATATATTTT

V: TRBV5-4
length: 13
size: -
D: -
J: TRBJ1-2
CDR3: CASSHTANYGYTF
DNA: TGTGCCAGCAGCCATACAGCTAACTATGGCTACACCTTC

V: TRBV29-1
length: 13
size: -
D: -
J: TRBJ2-3
CDR3: CSVSAGSTDTQYF
DNA: TGCAGCGTCTCGGCGGGGAGCACAGATACGCAGTATTTT

V: TRBV11-3
length: 16
size: once
D: TRBD2
J: TRBJ2-3
CDR3: CASSHGTSGWRDTQYF
DNA: TGTGCCAGCAGCCACGGGACTAGCGGGTGGCGAGATACGCAGTATTTT

V: TRBV5-5
length: 16
size: -
D: TRBD2
J: TRBJ2-2
CDR3: CASSLGLAPNTGELFF
DNA: TGTGCCAGCAGCTTGGGACTAGCGCCGAACACCGGGGAGCTGTTTTTT

V: TRBV5-1
length: 14
size: once
D: -
J: TRBJ2-7
CDR3: CASSFSGVSYEQYF
DNA: TGCGCCAGCAGCTTCTCTGGAGTATCCTACGAGCAGTACTTC

V: TRBV5-1
length: 12
size: -
D: -
J: TRBJ2-1
CDR3: CASSLPRNEQFF
DNA: TGCGCCAGCAGCTTGCCTAGGAATGAGCAGTTCTTC

V: TRBV5-6
length: 16
size: many
D: -
J: TRBJ2-3
CDR3: CASSLYDGTSTDTQYF
DNA: TGTGCCAGCAGCTTGTACGACGGGACAAGCACAGATACGCAGTATTTT

V: TRBV25-1
length: 16
size: -
D: -
J: TRBJ2-1
CDR3: CASSESGALRYNEQFF
DNA: TGTGCCAGCAGTGAATCGGGGGCTCTCCGCTACAATGAGCAGTTCTTC

V: TRBV2
length: 13
size: -
D: TRBD1
J: TRBJ2-1
CDR3: CASRTGEYNEQFF
DNA: TGTGCCAGTCGGACAGGGGAGTACAATGAGCAGTTCTTC

V: TRBV7-9
length: 13
size: few
D: -
J: TRBJ1-1
CDR3: CASRRTANTEAFF
DNA: TGTGCCAGCAGGAGGACAGCGAACACTGAAGCTTTCTTT

V: TRBV30
length: 14
size: -
D: -
J: TRBJ2-7
CDR3: CAWSVGAGVNEQYF
DNA: TGTGCCTGGAGTGTAGGGGCAGGGGTGAACGAGCAGTACTTC

V: TRBV19
length: 13
size: once
D: -
J: TRBJ2-7
CDR3: CASSMGLDYEQYF
DNA: TGTGCCAGTAGTATGGGACTCGACTACGAGCAGTACTTC

V: TRBV19
length: 14
size: -
D: -
J: TRBJ2-1
CDR3: CASKLGGSYNEQFF
DNA: TGTGCCAGTAAGTTGGGGGGCTCCTACAATGAGCAGTTCTTC

V: TRBV4-2
length: 15
size: -
D: TRBD1
J: TRBJ2-7
CDR3: CASSQETGGGSEQYF
DNA: TGTGCCAGCAGCCAGGAGACAGGGGGAGGGTCCGAGCAGTACTTC

V: TRBV28
length: 14
size: -
D: -
J: TRBJ2-7
CDR3: CASSSRVSSYEQYF
DNA: TGTGCCAGCAGTTCGAGGGTTAGCTCCTACGAGCAGTACTTC

V: TRBV9
length: 15
size: -
D: TRBD1
J: TRBJ1-1
CDR3: CASNPSGTANTEAFF
DNA: TGTGCCAGCAACCCCTCCGGGACAGCAAACACTGAAGCTTTCTTT

V: TRBV6-1
length: 16
size: once
D: -
J: TRBJ2-1
CDR3: CASSGLGTPNYNEQFF
DNA: TGTGCCAGCAGTGGATTAGGGACACCGAATTACAATGAGCAGTTCTTC

V: TRBV7-2
length: 13
size: -
D: -
J: TRBJ2-3
CDR3: CAMRDADTDTQYF
DNA: TGTGCAATGAGGGACGCAGACACAGATACGCAGTATTTT

V: TRBV6-5
length: 14
size: -
D: TRBD1
J: TRBJ1-6
CDR3: CASSDRADNSPLHF
DNA: TGTGCCAGCAGTGACAGGGCGGATAATTCACCCCTCCACTTT

V: TRBV6-1
length: 11
size: few
D: -
J: TRBJ1-1
CDR3: CASSLSTEAFF
DNA: TGTGCCAGCAGTCTGAGCACTGAAGCTTTCTTT

V: TRBV11-3
length: 15
size: -
D: TRBD1
J: TRBJ2-3
CDR3: CASSTTGTDTDTQYF
DNA: TGTGCCAGCAGCACCACCGGGACAGACACAGATACGCAGTATTTT

V: TRBV5-8
length: 13
size: -
D: -
J: TRBJ1-5
CDR3: CASSFKDGQPQHF
DNA: TGTGCCAGCAGCTTCAAGGATGGTCAGCCCCAGCATTTT

V: TRBV18
length: 16
size: -
D: -
J: TRBJ2-6
CDR3: CASSPREGTGANVLTF
DNA: TGTGCCAGCTCACCACGAGAGGGTACTGGGGCCAACGTCCTGACTTTC

V: TRBV2
length: 13
size: -
D: -
J: TRBJ2-3
CDR3: CASGAESTDTQYF
DNA: TGTGCCAGCGGAGCGGAAAGCACAGATACGCAGTATTTT

V: TRBV5-1
length: 15
size: -
D: -
J: TRBJ2-6
CDR3: CASSLPTTGANVLTF
DNA: TGCGCCAGCAGCCTGCCGACGACTGGGGCCAACGTCCTGACTTTC

V: TRBV6-4
length: 18
size: -
D: -
J: TRBJ1-3
CDR3: CASSDQETAGNSGNTIYF
DNA: TGTGCCAGCAGTGACCAGGAGACGGCAGGAAACTCTGGAAACACCATATATTTT

V: TRBV7-6
length: 14
size: -
D: TRBD1
J: TRBJ2-7
CDR3: CASSLPGQGYEQYF
DNA: TGTGCCAGCAGCTTACCGGGACAGGGTTACGAGCAGTACTTC

V: TRBV21-1
length: 14
size: -
D: -
J: TRBJ2-7
CDR3: CASSKQPGSYEQYF
DNA: TGTGCCAGCAGCAAGCAGCCAGGTTCCTACGAGCAGTACTTC

V: TRBV6-1
length: 12
size: few
D: -
J: TRBJ1-2
CDR3: CASSEKTYGYTF
DNA: TGTGCCAGCAGTGAAAAGACATATGGCTACACCTTC

V: TRBV25-1
length: 14
size: -
D: -
J: TRBJ1-1
CDR3: CASRAAGLNTEAFF
DNA: TGTGCCAGCAGGGCAGCGGGACTGAACACTGAAGCTTTCTTT

V: TRBV29-1
length: 16
size: -
D: TRBD1
J: TRBJ2-3
CDR3: CSVEAGQGFSTDTQYF
DNA: TGCAGCGTTGAAGCAGGACAGGGGTTTAGCACAGATACGCAGTATTTT

V: TRBV29-1
length: 12
size: -
D: -
J: TRBJ2-7
CDR3: CSVARFRYEQYF
DNA: TGCAGCGTTGCACGGTTCCGCTACGAGCAGTACTTC

V: TRBV28
length: 14
size: few
D: -
J: TRBJ1-1
CDR3: CASSSGGKNTEAFF
DNA: TGTGCCAGCAGTTCTGGGGGAAAGAACACTGAAGCTTTCTTT

V: TRBV11-2
length: 14
size: -
D: -
J: TRBJ2-3
CDR3: CASSFSYSTDTQYF
DNA: TGTGCCAGCAGCTTCTCCTATAGCACAGATACGCAGTATTTT

V: TRBV18
length: 15
size: -
D: -
J: TRBJ1-2
CDR3: CASSPLGRGNYGYTF
DNA: TGTGCCAGCTCACCACTTGGGCGGGGTAACTATGGCTACACCTTC

V: TRBV28
length: 13
size: -
D: -
J: TRBJ1-4
CDR3: CASRVRANEKLFF
DNA: TGTGCCAGCAGGGTGAGGGCTAATGAAAAACTGTTTTTT